This passage covers 8 T cell receptor beta chains from one sample sequenced in a study of radiotherapy plus CTLA-4 blockade in lung cancer. Sequencing used immunoSEQ multiplex PCR; TCRdb keeps in-frame clones, though not all of them. The table lists 45,000 to 75,000 clones, over 65% of them singletons, with 3.5% to 4% in the top ten. The sequencing used peripheral blood, collected from a patient treated with radiotherapy plus ipilimumab. The source is a human donor with non-small cell lung cancer who had a partial response to radiotherapy plus ipilimumab.

V usage is TRBV19 and J usage is TRBJ1-5; 8 nucleotides agree with TRBD1. Germline loops: CDR1 LNHDA, CDR2 SQIVND (reference sequence). V lost 4 bases and J lost 2; bases outside the gene matches: 4. The CDR3 totals 15 residues. This CDR3 reads CASSTQDRGNQPQHF. The CDR3 DNA follows: TGTGCCAGTAGTACCCAGGACAGGGGCAATCAGCCCCAGCATTTT.

The chain employs TRBV9 and TRBJ1-3; D gene ambiguous. V dropped 4 bases and J dropped 0 bases, with 5 bases sitting between them. This CDR3 has 13 residues. Per germline, CDR1 SGDLS and CDR2 YYNGEE. The CDR3 loop is CASSLYSGNTIYF. CDR3 DNA sequence: TGTGCCAGCAGCTTGTACTCTGGAAACACCATATATTTT.

This clone was detected a few times. This sequence joins TRBV7-2 and TRBJ1-6; TRBD1 aligns across 10 bases. This CDR3 has 14 residues. Trimming took 5 bases from V and 7 from J; bases not matched to a gene: 2. Germline V gene sequence: CDR1 SGHTA, CDR2 FQGNSA. CDR3 bases: TGTGCCAGCAGCCAGGGACAGGGGAATTCACCCCTCCACTTT. Its translation is CASSQGQGNSPLHF.

This chain uses TRBV4-1 with TRBJ1-4; 7 nucleotides agree with TRBD1. The CDR3 covers 16 residues. Trimming removed 1 base from V and 5 bases from J; junction bases left unmatched: 7. CDR1 and CDR2 (germline): MGHRA, YSYEKL. The CDR3 reads CASSQADRDTNEKLFF. CDR3 nucleotides: TGCGCCAGCAGCCAAGCTGACAGGGATACAAATGAAAAACTGTTTTTT.

The chain carries TRBV30 and TRBJ2-1; 13 nucleotides align to TRBD2. This CDR3 comprises 16 residues. V shed 2 bases and J 9 bases; nucleotides not matched to a gene: 10. The germline V gene has CDR1 GTSNPN and CDR2 SVGIG (reference sequence). The CDR3: CAWSPTSGGAVSEQFF. The CDR3 DNA reads TGTGCCTGGAGTCCAACTAGCGGGGGGGCCGTTAGTGAGCAGTTCTTC.

The V and J genes are TRBV5-1 and TRBJ2-7; 8 nucleotides agree with TRBD1. CDR3 length: 16 residues. The V and J ends lost 5 bases and 1 base, in that order; junction bases with no gene match: 11. The V gene's germline CDR1 is SGHRS and CDR2 YFSETQ. The CDR3: CASRLGAGTGSYEQYF. The CDR3 DNA sequence: TGCGCCAGCAGACTTGGGGCCGGGACAGGTTCCTACGAGCAGTACTTC. Filled out from reference TRBV5-1 and TRBJ2-7, the complete variable domain reads KAGVTQTPRYLIKTRGQQVTLSCSPISGHRSVSWYQQTPGQGLQFLFEYFSETQRNKGNFPGRFSGRQFSNSRSEMNVSTLELGDSALYLCASRLGAGTGSYEQYFGPGTRLTVT.

This chain uses TRBV15 with TRBJ1-3; 9 nucleotides agree with TRBD1. CDR1 and CDR2 (germline): LNHNV, YYDKDF (reference sequence). V was clipped by 5 bases and J by 8 bases; unmatched bases: 7. CDR3 size: 14 residues. The CDR3 sequence is CATSRDRAADTIYF. The CDR3 DNA reads TGTGCCACCAGCCGGGACAGGGCGGCGGACACCATATATTTT.

The chain links TRBV7-9 to TRBJ2-5; 10 bases are a match to TRBD2. J lost 5 bases, V lost 4 bases, and 7 bases had no gene match. This CDR3 spans 15 amino acids. Germline values: CDR1 SEHNR, CDR2 FQNEAQ (reference sequence). In DNA, the CDR3 is TGTGCCAGCAGCTCCGGGACTAGCGTTGGGGAGACCCAGTACTTC. Its protein product is CASSSGTSVGETQYF.